This is a list of T cell receptor beta chains from one sample in a study of beta chain features in type 1 diabetes. Libraries were prepared by immunoSEQ multiplex PCR; TCRdb keeps only in-frame clonotypes and omits some of them. The sample includes 150,000 or so clones, over 7.5% seen only once; the top ten take approximately 2.3%. Sequenced: central memory CD4+ T cells from blood. The receptors shown here come from a woman aged 18 to 35 in good health. Both conserved end residues are part of each CDR3. D genes are given only for firm matches. Not every row has a clone size; where given, it reads once, few, many or a size class.

clone_size	d_call	v_call	j_call	cdr3_nt	cdr3_aa
few	NA	TRBV19	TRBJ2-3	TGTGCCAGTAGAACGGGACTTATCACAGATACGCAGTATTTT	CASRTGLITDTQYF
NA	NA	TRBV7-9	TRBJ1-1	TGTGCCAGCAGCCCCATGAACACTGAAGCTTTCTTT	CASSPMNTEAFF
few	TRBD2	TRBV7-2	TRBJ2-3	TGTGCCAGCAGCATCCTTGGCGGGAGAGCAGATACGCAGTATTTT	CASSILGGRADTQYF
NA	NA	TRBV7-2	TRBJ1-1	TGTGCCAGCAGCTTAGGGGGGCACACTGAAGCTTTCTTT	CASSLGGHTEAFF
few	NA	TRBV7-2	TRBJ2-2	TGTGCCAGCAGCTTAGGAAGGGGATCCACCGGGGAGCTGTTTTTT	CASSLGRGSTGELFF
few	TRBD1	TRBV30	TRBJ1-2	TGTGCCTGGAGAACAGGGGAGGGCTACACCTTC	CAWRTGEGYTF
NA	TRBD2	TRBV7-3	TRBJ2-3	TGTGCCAGCAGCTTAGTAGCGGGGGGGCCAGCCGATACGCAGTATTTT	CASSLVAGGPADTQYF
NA	NA	TRBV29-1	TRBJ2-2	TGCAGCGTCGGACAGCCGGGGGGCACCGGGGAGCTGTTTTTT	CSVGQPGGTGELFF
few	NA	TRBV28	TRBJ2-6	TGTGCCAGCAGTTTAGGGGGGGCGTATGGGGCCAACGTCCTGACTTTC	CASSLGGAYGANVLTF
few	TRBD2	TRBV29-1	TRBJ2-1	TGCAGCTTTGGGCCAGCGGGGCCCAATGAGCAGTTCTTC	CSFGPAGPNEQFF
NA	TRBD2	TRBV30	TRBJ2-7	TGTGCCTGGAGGGATCGGGGGGGTAGGTACGAGCAGTACTTC	CAWRDRGGRYEQYF
few	TRBD2	TRBV19	TRBJ2-1	TGTGCCAGTCGTCTTTTAGCGGGAGCTGGAGAGCAGTTCTTC	CASRLLAGAGEQFF
NA	TRBD2	TRBV6-1	TRBJ2-1	TGTGCCAGCAGACCGGGACTAGCGGGAGGTGAGCAGTTCTTC	CASRPGLAGGEQFF
NA	TRBD1	TRBV7-2	TRBJ1-1	TGTGCCAGCAGCGTGACAGGGGCGAACACTGAAGCTTTCTTT	CASSVTGANTEAFF
NA	TRBD1	TRBV2	TRBJ2-5	TGTGCCAGCACAGCGACCGGACAGGGGCAAGAGACCCAGTACTTC	CASTATGQGQETQYF
NA	TRBD1	TRBV5-4	TRBJ2-7	TGTGCCAGCAGCCCCTCTGGACAGGGGGCGGCCGAGCAGTACTTC	CASSPSGQGAAEQYF
few	TRBD2	TRBV6-6	TRBJ2-7	TGTGCCAGCAGTTTCCCGACTAGCGGGGCCTACGAGCAGTACTTC	CASSFPTSGAYEQYF
NA	NA	TRBV11-1	TRBJ2-2	TGTGCCAGCAGCTTAGCGGAGATAGACACCGGGGAGCTGTTTTTT	CASSLAEIDTGELFF
NA	TRBD1	TRBV27	TRBJ2-1	TGTGCCAGCAGTCAGACAGGGAAATATGAGCAGTTCTTC	CASSQTGKYEQFF
few	NA	TRBV2	TRBJ2-4	TGTGCCAGCAGCGCACTAGGAGCCAAAAACATTCAGTACTTC	CASSALGAKNIQYF
few	TRBD1	TRBV5-1	TRBJ1-4	TGCGCCAGCAGCCTAGATCCGGGACAGCCTAATGAAAAACTGTTTTTT	CASSLDPGQPNEKLFF
NA	TRBD2	TRBV7-2	TRBJ2-7	TGTGCCAGCAGCGGGGGGGGGACTAGCGGGAGAAGAGGCCACGAGCAGTACTTC	CASSGGGTSGRRGHEQYF
NA	NA	TRBV18	TRBJ2-5	TGTGCCAGCTCACCAGAGGGAGGAGGAGAGACCCAGTACTTC	CASSPEGGGETQYF
NA	NA	TRBV5-1	TRBJ2-7	TGCGCCAGCAGCTTGGCGGGAGTGCCCCTTTACGAGCAGTACTTC	CASSLAGVPLYEQYF
few	TRBD1	TRBV6-1	TRBJ2-7	TGTGCCAGCAGTCCCACCGGGACAGGCTCCTACGAGCAGTACTTC	CASSPTGTGSYEQYF
NA	NA	TRBV9	TRBJ2-3	TGTGCCAGCAGCTTCGGACTTGGCACAGATACGCAGTATTTT	CASSFGLGTDTQYF
few	TRBD1	TRBV18	TRBJ2-7	TGTGCCAGCTCACCACCGGGACAGGGGGCACCCTACGAGCAGTACTTC	CASSPPGQGAPYEQYF
NA	NA	TRBV7-2	TRBJ2-1	TGTGCCAGCAGCCGCATGACCGTAGGCTCGGGCAATGAGCAGTTCTTC	CASSRMTVGSGNEQFF
few	NA	TRBV14	TRBJ1-6	TGTGCCAGCAGCCAGAACAGTTATTCACCCCTCCACTTT	CASSQNSYSPLHF
NA	TRBD2	TRBV18	TRBJ2-1	TGTGCCAGCTCACCTGGCTCTCTAGCGGGAGTCTACAATGAGCAGTTCTTC	CASSPGSLAGVYNEQFF
many	NA	TRBV27	TRBJ2-1	TGTGCCAGCAGTTTGGTGGGAGGTAGCCCGTTCTTC	CASSLVGGSPFF
NA	TRBD2	TRBV7-7	TRBJ2-3	TGTGCTAGCAGTAAGCGGGGGGGCCAAGATACGCAGTATTTT	CASSKRGGQDTQYF
few	NA	TRBV30	TRBJ1-5	TGTGCCTGGAGCGGAGGCAAGGAACCCCAGCATTTT	CAWSGGKEPQHF
NA	NA	TRBV7-6	TRBJ2-3	TGTGCCAGCAGCTTAGCCCGGTCGGGCACAGATACGCAGTATTTT	CASSLARSGTDTQYF
NA	NA	TRBV18	TRBJ2-5	TGTGCCAGCTCACCGGCAGGAGAGACCCAGTACTTC	CASSPAGETQYF
few	TRBD2	TRBV10-3	TRBJ2-1	TGTGCCATCAGGGGGACTAGCGGGGTTAATGAGCAGTTCTTC	CAIRGTSGVNEQFF
NA	TRBD1	TRBV7-8	TRBJ2-2	TGTGCCAGCAGCTTACCGGGACAGACGAACACCGGGGAGCTGTTTTTT	CASSLPGQTNTGELFF
NA	NA	TRBV5-1	TRBJ1-1	TGCGCCAGCAGCTTGGGGATCGGGGGGGACACTGAAGCTTTCTTT	CASSLGIGGDTEAFF
few	TRBD1	TRBV20-1	TRBJ1-2	TGCAGTGCGACAGGGGTAAACGGCTACACCTTC	CSATGVNGYTF
NA	TRBD2	TRBV5-1	TRBJ2-1	TGCGCCAGCAGCTCTGGGACTAGCGGGAGGGCCTTGGGCGAGCAGTTCTTC	CASSSGTSGRALGEQFF
few	TRBD1	TRBV7-9	TRBJ1-2	TGTGCCAGCAGCATAGAGGGACAGGGAGTAAGCAACTACACCTTC	CASSIEGQGVSNYTF
few	NA	TRBV7-9	TRBJ1-2	TGTGCCAGCAGCTTAAACGGTGAAAACTATGGCTACACCTTC	CASSLNGENYGYTF
few	NA	TRBV30	TRBJ2-5	TGTGCCTGGGGACAGCACCAAGAGACCCAGTACTTC	CAWGQHQETQYF
NA	NA	TRBV7-2	TRBJ2-3	TGTGCCAGCAGCTTTACGCGGGACACAGATACGCAGTATTTT	CASSFTRDTDTQYF
medium-sized	NA	TRBV10-3	TRBJ2-2	TGTGCCATCAGTGAGCTTGACACCGGGGAGCTGTTTTTT	CAISELDTGELFF
many	TRBD1	TRBV19	TRBJ2-5	TGTGCCAGTAGTGACAGGGATGGAGAGACCCAGTACTTC	CASSDRDGETQYF
NA	TRBD1	TRBV19	TRBJ2-3	TGTGCCAGTAGCCAGACAGGGGCCGCAGATACGCAGTATTTT	CASSQTGAADTQYF
NA	TRBD1	TRBV6-5	TRBJ2-3	TGTGCCAGCACCAAGAGTACAGGGGTTTCAGATACGCAGTATTTT	CASTKSTGVSDTQYF
NA	TRBD1	TRBV18	TRBJ2-7	TGTGCCAGCTCCAGCGACAGGGGGGGAAACGAGCAGTACTTC	CASSSDRGGNEQYF
few	NA	TRBV5-6	TRBJ1-2	TGTGCCAGCAGCTTACAGAGATCCGACTATGGCTACACCTTC	CASSLQRSDYGYTF
NA	NA	TRBV14	TRBJ1-5	TGTGCCAGCAGCTTGACAGGTGGTCAGCCCCAGCATTTT	CASSLTGGQPQHF
few	TRBD1	TRBV29-1	TRBJ2-7	TGCAGCGTCCGACAGGGTGGCGGGTCCTACGAGCAGTACTTC	CSVRQGGGSYEQYF
NA	NA	TRBV6-5	TRBJ1-2	TGTGCCAGCAAAGCCAACTATGGCTACACCTTC	CASKANYGYTF
NA	TRBD1	TRBV7-8	TRBJ2-5	TGTGCCAGCAGCCCGGGACAGGGTCAAGGAGAGACCCAGTACTTC	CASSPGQGQGETQYF
few	TRBD1	TRBV9	TRBJ1-1	TGTGCCAGCAGCGTAGGAACAGGGGTGGGCACTGAAGCTTTCTTT	CASSVGTGVGTEAFF
few	NA	TRBV29-1	TRBJ2-7	TGCAGCGTCCAAATAGTATCCTACGAGCAGTACTTC	CSVQIVSYEQYF
NA	NA	TRBV4-1	TRBJ2-1	TGCGCCAGCAGCCGTGGGGGGGCAGGGGGCGTATGGAATGAGCAGTTCTTC	CASSRGGAGGVWNEQFF
NA	NA	TRBV5-6	TRBJ2-5	TGTGCCAGCAGCTTGGGACAGACGCCAGAGACCCAGTACTTC	CASSLGQTPETQYF
few	TRBD1	TRBV19	TRBJ1-1	TGTGCCAGTATGAGGGGCAGGGGGCTGCGTAACACTGAAGCTTTCTTT	CASMRGRGLRNTEAFF